This T cell receptor (beta chain) was recorded in a study of post-analysis software for immune sequencing data. Study-level findings and limits: With TRBV5-6, TRBV5-1 and TRBV20-1 included, roughly five TRBV segments were more frequent in patients than in controls.

The TCR beta cDNA libraries carried unique molecular identifiers. TCRdb used MiXCR to reprocess the PCR reads, holding one entry per CDR3 protein. The sample includes more than 500,000 distinct CDR3 sequences, roughly 34% of them seen just once. This clonotype turned up a few times. The antigen is not known. Looked up from germline, CDR1 is DFQATT and CDR2 is SNEGSKA (reference sequence). V lost 3 bases, J lost 4 bases, and 7 bases stayed unmatched. This CDR3 comprises 14 residues. The V and J genes are TRBV20-1 and TRBJ2-7; 9 nucleotides agree with TRBD1. The sequence was obtained from a girl between 2 and 17 years old with multiple sclerosis. Material: blood. The CDR3: CSARLTGGGYEQYF. In DNA form, the CDR3 reads TGCAGTGCTAGGTTGACAGGGGGTGGATACGAGCAGTACTTC.